These 21 T cell receptor beta chains were sequenced from one sample in a study of radiation and T cells in renal cell carcinoma. Time point given: blood 2 weeks post-SBRT. Treatment of the sample: 15 Gy SBRT to primary tumor, nephrectomy 4 weeks later. Clones were read by immunoSEQ multiplex PCR, and TCRdb kept only the in-frame ones, dropping some. The data contain 65,000 to 80,000 clones, 80% to 90% of them seen just once; the ten biggest clones take up 20% to 25%. This specimen consisted of blood, obtained from a patient whose treatment included radiotherapy and nephrectomy. The receptor set was obtained from a woman in her forties or fifties with renal cell carcinoma.

J is TRBJ1-4 and V is TRBV5-4; the match to TRBD1 covers 8 bases. Germline CDR1 is SGHNT and CDR2 is YYREEE (reference sequence). This CDR3 is 13 amino acids long. V was pared by 10 bases and J by 7 bases, with 9 bases of the junction left unmatched. CDR3 residues: CAGVDRVGEKLFF. CDR3 in DNA: TGTGCCGGCGTGGACAGGGTTGGTGAAAAACTGTTTTTT.

This sequence joins TRBV11-2 and TRBJ1-1, with D possibly matching TRBD1 (5 bases). The CDR3 has 13 residues. From germline, CDR1 is SGHAT and CDR2 FQNNGV. V dropped 5 bases and J dropped 13 bases, with 20 bases sitting between them. CDR3 DNA sequence: TGTGCCAGCAGCCGAACCTTCAGGGACCCTGTTTTCTTT. Its translation is CASSRTFRDPVFF.

The chain uses TRBV5-1 and TRBJ2-3, with D possibly being TRBD2 (5 bases). The CDR3 is 15 amino acids. Trimming stripped 5 bases from V and 1 base from J, with 14 bases between. The germline gives CDR1 SGHRS, CDR2 YFSETQ. CDR3 in DNA: TGCGCCAGCAGGAGGAACTCGCGGGGCACAGATACGCAGTATTTT. Its translation: CASRRNSRGTDTQYF.

The chain uses TRBV6-4 and TRBJ2-4; weak D call: TRBD2 (6 bases). The CDR3 loop spans 15 amino acids. Germline V gene sequence: CDR1 MRHNA, CDR2 SNTAGT. Between the trimmed V and J ends, which lost 4 bases and 4 bases, there was a span of 14 bases. This CDR3 is CASSAGGNLKNIQYF. DNA for the CDR3: TGTGCCAGCAGTGCGGGCGGGAACCTTAAAAACATTCAGTACTTC.

The genes are TRBV4-2 and TRBJ2-7, with 7 bases fitting TRBD2. The CDR3 sequence is 17 residues long. CDR1 is LGHNA, CDR2 YNFKEQ, per germline. The junction had 11 bases not matched to a gene; V was cut back by 0 bases and J by 3 bases. CDR3 amino acids: CASSQDIRRERYYEQYF. The CDR3 nucleotides read TGTGCCAGCAGCCAAGATATAAGGCGGGAGCGGTACTACGAGCAGTACTTC.

The J gene is TRBJ1-2, the V gene TRBV19; 12 bases agree with TRBD1. Unmatched junction bases numbered 10, after V lost 4 bases and J lost 4 bases. This CDR3 spans 17 amino acids. Germline V gene data show CDR1 as LNHDA and CDR2 as SQIVND (reference sequence). In DNA, the CDR3 is TGTGCCAGTAGTACCCGACGGGACAGGGGGCTAATCTATGGCTACACCTTC. This codes for CASSTRRDRGLIYGYTF.

This chain joins TRBV6-6 and TRBJ1-3; D gene unclear. The CDR3 is 12 amino acids. V lost 8 bases and J 0 bases, leaving 5 bases between the germline ends. Germline V lookup: CDR1 MNHNY, CDR2 SVGAGI (reference sequence). The CDR3 loop reads CASEGSGNTIYF. The CDR3 coding sequence is TGTGCCAGCGAGGGCTCTGGAAACACCATATATTTT.

Here the CDR3 DNA reads TGTGCCAGCAGCGCGGGACTAGCGGGAGATATCAACGAGCAGTACTTC. Amino acids: CASSAGLAGDINEQYF. J is TRBJ2-7 and V is TRBV7-9; 14 nucleotides align to TRBD2. This CDR3 spans 16 amino acids. Trimming removed 5 bases from V and 5 bases from J; junction bases left unmatched: 8. Germline CDR1 and CDR2: SEHNR and FQNEAQ (reference sequence). The whole variable domain, filled in from reference TRBV7-9 and TRBJ2-7, reads DTGVSQNPRHKITKRGQNVTFRCDPISEHNRLYWYRQTLGQGPEFLTYFQNEAQLEKSRLLSDRFSAERPKGSFSTLEIQRTEQGDSAMYLCASSAGLAGDINEQYFGPGTRLTVT.

This chain connects TRBV9 to TRBJ1-4; D not certain. The length of the CDR3 is 17 residues. Germline loops: CDR1 SGDLS, CDR2 YYNGEE. The V end was cut by 3 bases, the J end by 4 bases, with 19 bases between. The CDR3 protein is CASSDTHFGGHNEKLFF. The CDR3 nucleotides read TGTGCCAGCAGCGACACCCATTTTGGAGGGCATAATGAAAAACTGTTTTTT.

The rearrangement uses TRBV5-5 and TRBJ1-5; 9 bases line up with TRBD1. CDR1 is SGHKS, CDR2 YYEKEE, per germline (reference sequence). The CDR3 consists of 15 residues. The trim removed 6 bases at V and 7 bases at J, leaving 11 bases unmatched. For the CDR3, the DNA is TGTGCCAGCACCAGGACAGGGGCGGAGAGGCAGCCCCAGCATTTT. Residues: CASTRTGAERQPQHF.

V gene TRBV11-2 combines with J gene TRBJ2-7; D perhaps matches TRBD1 (5 bases). V was clipped by 3 bases and J by 2 bases, with 8 bases between them. The CDR3 spans 13 residues. The germline gives CDR1 SGHAT, CDR2 FQNNGV. The CDR3 sequence is CASSLWGTYEQYF. In DNA form, the CDR3 reads TGTGCCAGCAGCTTGTGGGGCACCTACGAGCAGTACTTC.

This clone showed up just a few times. The chain combines TRBV9 with TRBJ2-5; 9 nucleotides agree with TRBD1. V shed 3 bases and J 5 bases; nucleotides not matched to a gene: 8. The CDR3 spans 15 residues. Germline lookup yields CDR1 SGDLS and CDR2 YYNGEE. DNA of the CDR3: TGTGCCAGCAGCGAAGGAGGGGACAGGGAGGAGACCCAGTACTTC. It translates to CASSEGGDREETQYF.

This clone has at least ten counts. This sequence joins TRBV19 and TRBJ2-1, with a weak D call TRBD1 (6 bases). CDR1 LNHDA and CDR2 SQIVND come from the germline V gene (reference sequence). Trimming removed 1 base from V and 1 base from J, with 11 bases in between. The CDR3 is 16 residues long. Written as DNA, the CDR3 is TGTGCCAGTAGTATAGGGGACACACCGTCCTACAATGAGCAGTTCTTC. Its protein product is CASSIGDTPSYNEQFF.

This clone was picked up one time. J is TRBJ1-4 and V is TRBV19; D uncertain. Per germline, CDR1 LNHDA and CDR2 SQIVND (reference sequence). V was clipped by 5 bases and J by 0 bases, with 10 bases between them. This CDR3 region has 15 residues. The chain's CDR3 is CASSYSPATNEKLFF. CDR3 in DNA: TGTGCCAGTAGTTATTCGCCTGCAACTAATGAAAAACTGTTTTTT.

The chain joins TRBV28 to TRBJ1-4; unclear D gene. CDR3 length equals 13 residues. The germline gives CDR1 MDHEN, CDR2 SYDVKM. V lost 7 bases, J lost 6 bases, and 12 bases lay in between. In nucleotides, the CDR3 is TGTGCCAGCACCTCCGGCACTGATGAAAAACTGTTTTTT. It codes for CASTSGTDEKLFF.

V and J are TRBV5-1 and TRBJ2-7; perhaps D is TRBD1 or TRBD2 (10 bases each). Trimming pared 5 bases from V and 1 base from J, leaving 25 bases between. The CDR3 runs to 18 residues. Germline CDR1 is SGHRS and CDR2 is YFSETQ. This chain's CDR3 is CASRVGTGVLAGSYEQYF. DNA for the CDR3: TGCGCCAGCAGGGTAGGGACAGGGGTACTAGCGGGGTCCTACGAGCAGTACTTC.

This chain connects TRBV5-6 to TRBJ2-5; TRBD1 matches at 7 bases. Looked up from germline, CDR1 is SGHDT and CDR2 is YYEEEE. Losses at the gene ends were 4 bases for V and 5 bases for J; bases not matched to a gene: 8. The CDR3 runs to 14 residues. Here the CDR3 DNA reads TGTGCCAGCAGCGTACAGGGGTCGGAGGAGACCCAGTACTTC. It encodes CASSVQGSEETQYF.

This chain uses TRBV9 with TRBJ2-7; 8 nucleotides agree with TRBD2. Germline CDR1 and CDR2: SGDLS and YYNGEE. The CDR3 totals 17 residues. V lost 0 bases and J lost 6; bases outside the gene matches: 14. This CDR3 reads CASSVATGGGRGAEQYF. The CDR3 DNA reads as TGTGCCAGCAGCGTAGCTACGGGCGGGGGGCGCGGAGCCGAGCAGTACTTC.

This sequence joins TRBV19 and TRBJ1-2, with a tentative D call TRBD1 (6 bases). Between the trimmed V and J ends, which lost 4 bases and 4 bases, there was a span of 16 bases. CDR1 LNHDA and CDR2 SQIVND come from the germline V gene (reference sequence). The CDR3 has 15 amino acids. The DNA for the CDR3 is TGTGCCAGTAGTACGGACCCCGGGACAAGCTATGGCTACACCTTC. It translates to CASSTDPGTSYGYTF.

The rearrangement links TRBV7-3 to TRBJ2-7; TRBD1 might be the D (6 bases). V gave up 5 bases and J gave up 0 bases, with 8 bases separating them. The length of the CDR3 is 13 residues. CDR1 SGHTA and CDR2 FQGTGA come from the germline V gene. The CDR3 spells CASSPGHSYEQYF. As DNA, the CDR3 is TGTGCCAGCAGCCCGGGACACTCCTACGAGCAGTACTTC.

The rearrangement links TRBV7-2 to TRBJ2-5; a weak D match, TRBD1 (6 bases). The CDR3 is made up of 14 amino acids. Germline loops: CDR1 SGHTA, CDR2 FQGNSA. Between the trimmed V and J ends, which lost 4 bases and 5 bases, there was a span of 14 bases. The chain's CDR3 is CASSSLQGQETQYF. CDR3 bases: TGTGCCAGCAGCTCCCTCCAGGGGCAGGAGACCCAGTACTTC.